Sequencing of this T cell receptor beta chain was carried out in a study of radiotherapy plus CTLA-4 blockade in lung cancer. Across the whole study: Overall, approximately 17% of patients showed an objective response, while 31% attained disease control. Study-wide results and limits: In blood, tumor-derived TCR clones expanded after radiotherapy plus ipilimumab.

Repertoires were generated with immunoSEQ multiplex PCR, while TCRdb's copy carries only in-frame clones and drops some. The sample contains some 60,000 clones, around 69% of which appear only once. With ipilimumab providing CTLA-4 blockade, focal radiation was administered to patients who had chemo-refractory metastatic non-small-cell lung cancer. Germline assignment: CDR1 SGHTA and CDR2 FQGNSA. The CDR3 has 12 residues. V was shortened by 3 bases and J by 8 bases, with 10 bases between the two germline ends. This clone occurred a few times. Its matching antigen is unknown. The rearrangement uses TRBV7-2 and TRBJ1-2, with D unclear. The starting material was peripheral blood, obtained from a patient treated with radiotherapy plus ipilimumab. This receptor was taken from a human donor with non-small cell lung cancer who had a complete response to radiotherapy plus ipilimumab. For the CDR3, the DNA is TGTGCCAGCAGCTTCCTGACGGGGGGCTACACCTTC. As protein: CASSFLTGGYTF.